This entry lists 18 T cell receptor beta chains sequenced from one sample in a study of T-cell memory formation after mild COVID-19. TCRdb passed the 5' RACE reads through MiXCR, listing each CDR3 protein once. The table lists approximately 440,000 distinct CDR3 sequences, around 20% of them singletons. The source material was PBMCs or a T cell subset sorted from them (not recorded which). The origin of the receptors is an adult woman who had mild COVID-19 (a few samples of this study predate the infection). Cell type and time point are not known.

The chain uses TRBV20-1 and TRBJ2-1, with 8 bases matching TRBD2. The CDR3 runs 14 residues. Germline CDR1 DFQATT, CDR2 SNEGSKA (reference sequence). V dropped 6 bases and J dropped 6; count of bases not matched to a gene: 10. CDR3 nucleotide sequence: TGCAGTGCCCGCCTAAGCGGGAGCCTCAATGAGCAGTTCTTC. It translates to CSARLSGSLNEQFF.

This clonotype was observed many times. A junction boundary mismatches the germline segment, possibly from a read error. This chain links TRBV19 with TRBJ2-3; 7 bases align to TRBD2. Per the germline V gene, CDR1 is LNHDA and CDR2 is SQIVND (reference sequence). The CDR3 has 15 amino acids. The CDR3 is CASSLDGGSTDTQYF. CDR3 DNA sequence: TGTGCCAGTAGTCTAGACGGGGGGAGCACAGATACGCAGTATTTT.

This clonotype was counted at least ten times. The chain links TRBV4-1 to TRBJ2-4, with D hard to call. The germline V gene has CDR1 MGHRA and CDR2 YSYEKL. The CDR3 is 14 residues long. V shed 1 base and J shed 0 bases, with 4 bases lying between them. The CDR3 protein is CASSQVLAKNIQYF. The DNA of the CDR3 is TGCGCCAGCAGCCAAGTGCTAGCCAAAAACATTCAGTACTTC.

The CDR3 reads CASSFVAGVHEQYF. The CDR3, as DNA: TGTGCCAGCAGTTTTGTAGCAGGGGTCCACGAGCAGTACTTC. V is TRBV12-3 or TRBV12-4 and J is TRBJ2-7; weak D call: TRBD1 (6 bases). This CDR3 is built from 14 residues. Trimming stripped 3 bases from V and 5 bases from J, with 14 bases between.

This rearrangement joins TRBV7-8 to TRBJ2-7; TRBD2 aligns across 13 bases. Germline loops: CDR1 SGHVS, CDR2 FQNEAQ. This CDR3 contains 16 residues. The junction had 4 bases not matched to a gene; V was cut back by 5 bases and J by 0 bases. The CDR3 region has the DNA TGTGCCAGCAGCCAGAGGACTAGCGGGAGCTCCTACGAGCAGTACTTC. Translating it yields CASSQRTSGSSYEQYF.

CDR3 residues: CASSAMPGTGRNEQYF. The CDR3 coding sequence is TGTGCCAGCAGCGCCATGCCCGGGACAGGGAGAAACGAGCAGTACTTC. J is TRBJ2-7 and V is TRBV5-6; TRBD1 matches at 9 bases. Unmatched junction bases numbered 13, after V lost 4 bases and J lost 5 bases. The CDR3 is made up of 16 amino acids. Germline V lookup: CDR1 SGHDT, CDR2 YYEEEE.

This clonotype was recorded a few times. J is TRBJ2-5 and V is TRBV7-9; D might be TRBD1 or TRBD2, each matching 6 bases. V was shortened by 3 bases and J by 5 bases, with 10 bases between the two germline ends. The CDR3 has 13 amino acids. Germline values: CDR1 SEHNR, CDR2 FQNEAQ (reference sequence). CDR3 protein: CASSFGGPETQYF. In DNA form, the CDR3 reads TGTGCCAGCAGCTTCGGGGGCCCGGAGACCCAGTACTTC.

This clonotype was seen a few times. The chain has TRBV5-1 and TRBJ1-1; D is unresolved. Trimming removed 1 base from V and 0 bases from J, with 16 bases in between. CDR1 is SGHRS and CDR2 is YFSETQ in the germline V gene. CDR3 length: 17 amino acids. CDR3 sequence: CASSLSGTTMMNTEAFF. As DNA, the CDR3 is TGCGCCAGCAGCTTGTCGGGAACCACGATGATGAACACTGAAGCTTTCTTT.

This clonotype was detected a few times. V gene TRBV5-4 combines with J gene TRBJ2-4; TRBD2 might be the D (5 bases). Per the germline V gene, CDR1 is SGHNT and CDR2 is YYREEE (reference sequence). This CDR3 has 14 residues. V was pared by 4 bases and J by 6 bases, with 14 bases between. In DNA form, the CDR3 reads TGTGCCAGCAGCAACCGGGGTGGCGGAAACATTCAGTACTTC. Amino acid sequence: CASSNRGGGNIQYF.

CDR3 DNA sequence: TGTGCCAGCAGCTTACAGGGGAGGACCGGGGAGCTGTTTTTT. Residues: CASSLQGRTGELFF. The chain recombines TRBV7-8 with TRBJ2-2, with D perhaps being TRBD1 or TRBD2 (6 bases each). V lost 2 bases and J 5 bases, leaving 9 bases between the germline ends. In germline, CDR1 is SGHVS, CDR2 FQNEAQ. The CDR3 has 14 residues.

This clonotype was seen at least ten times. The chain uses TRBV7-9 and TRBJ2-7, with unresolved D. This CDR3 is 13 amino acids long. Germline loops: CDR1 SEHNR, CDR2 FQNEAQ (reference sequence). The germline V and J ends were trimmed by 3 bases and 2 bases, with 8 bases remaining between them. Here the CDR3 reads CASSFDGTYEQYF. Written as DNA, the CDR3 is TGTGCCAGCAGCTTCGACGGAACCTACGAGCAGTACTTC.

This chain links TRBV9 with TRBJ2-1; TRBD1 aligns across 8 bases. Trimming took 4 bases from V and 8 from J; bases not matched to a gene: 11. The CDR3 spans 15 residues. Germline V gene sequence: CDR1 SGDLS, CDR2 YYNGEE. The CDR3 sequence: CASSPTGGNVYEQFF. CDR3 nucleotide sequence: TGTGCCAGCAGCCCCACAGGGGGAAACGTCTATGAGCAGTTCTTC. Using reference TRBV9 and TRBJ2-1 for the parts outside the CDR3, the full variable domain is DSGVTQTPKHLITATGQRVTLRCSPRSGDLSVYWYQQSLDQGLQFLIQYYNGEERAKGNILERFSAQQFPDLHSELNLSSLELGDSALYFCASSPTGGNVYEQFFGPGTRLTVL.

The V call is TRBV20-1, the J call TRBJ2-7; D remains ambiguous. CDR1 DFQATT and CDR2 SNEGSKA come from the germline V gene (reference sequence). V was pared by 2 bases and J by 2 bases, with 10 bases between. The CDR3 extends over 13 amino acids. Here the CDR3 DNA reads TGCAGTGCTAGATCCGATTTAGCCTACGAGCAGTACTTC. Protein product: CSARSDLAYEQYF.

The chain combines TRBV5-5 with TRBJ1-4, with TRBD1 as a possible D gene (5 bases). CDR1 is SGHKS, CDR2 YYEKEE, per germline (reference sequence). CDR3 length: 17 residues. The V and J ends lost 4 bases and 8 bases respectively, with 24 bases between them. CDR3 region: CASSARPVGGAREKLFF. DNA of the CDR3: TGTGCCAGCAGCGCGCGACCGGTGGGGGGTGCGAGGGAAAAACTGTTTTTT.

This clonotype has a handful of counts. The J gene is TRBJ2-1, the V gene TRBV29-1, with D possibly matching TRBD1 (6 bases). The CDR3 runs to 13 residues. From germline, CDR1 is SQVTM and CDR2 ANQGSEA. V was pared by 5 bases and J by 7 bases, with 15 bases between. The CDR3 nucleotides read TGCAGCGTTCGGCAGGGGAATAAGAATGAGCAGTTCTTC. Translated, it gives CSVRQGNKNEQFF.

This clonotype was picked up a small number of times. CDR3 loop: CASRSLAGPSYEQYF. The CDR3 coding sequence is TGTGCCAGCAGGTCACTAGCGGGGCCATCCTACGAGCAGTACTTC. The rearrangement joins TRBV11-2 to TRBJ2-7, with 10 bases matching TRBD2. There are 15 residues in the CDR3. CDR1 and CDR2 from the germline V gene are SGHAT and FQNNGV. V shed 6 bases and J 1 base; nucleotides not matched to a gene: 6.

This clonotype was counted between two and nine times. This sequence joins TRBV6-2 or TRBV6-3 and TRBJ1-1; D not certain. This CDR3 contains 14 residues. Germline V gives CDR1 MNHEY, CDR2 SVGEGT. The V and J ends lost 8 bases and 1 base respectively, with 14 bases between them. CDR3 in amino acids: CASYRGLSNTEAFF. The CDR3 region has the DNA TGTGCCAGCTACCGAGGGCTGTCGAACACTGAAGCTTTCTTT.

The chain recombines TRBV7-3 with TRBJ2-1; 10 nucleotides match TRBD2. V dropped 5 bases and J dropped 9; count of bases not matched to a gene: 7. The CDR3 is made up of 14 amino acids. Germline V gene lookup returns CDR1 SGHTA and CDR2 FQGTGA. CDR3: CASSPSGRAPEQFF. The DNA for the CDR3 is TGTGCCAGCAGCCCAAGCGGGAGGGCCCCTGAGCAGTTCTTC.